This T cell receptor (beta chain) was found in a study of CXCR3-negative and CXCR3-positive naive CD8 T cells. Germline CDR1 is SEHNR and CDR2 is FQNEAQ (reference sequence). This CDR3 region has 18 residues. Points from the study as a whole: In CXCR3-positive naive cells, the TRB CDR3s were more hydrophobic than in CXCR3-negative naive cells.

On this clonotype itself: The antigen remains unidentified.

Each TRB cDNA library was prepared by 5' RACE (with UMI labels). For each CDR3 protein, TCRdb gives one entry from its re-call of the 5' RACE reads, without DNA. The sample has approximately 98,000 distinct CDR3 sequences; the top ten hold around 0.99%. The sequenced sample consisted of naive CXCR3+ CD8+ T cells from blood. Subset indicated: CD45RO-CCR7+CD27+CD95- naive CD8+ T cells expressing CXCR3 (TNR3+). This sequence was found in a human donor in good health. Some clones in this sample may be carry-over from other donors' samples. V and J are TRBV7-9 and TRBJ1-2; TCRdb's assignment of TRBD1 cannot be checked, as there is no DNA. The CDR3 here is CASSLIVVRTGDHYGYTF.